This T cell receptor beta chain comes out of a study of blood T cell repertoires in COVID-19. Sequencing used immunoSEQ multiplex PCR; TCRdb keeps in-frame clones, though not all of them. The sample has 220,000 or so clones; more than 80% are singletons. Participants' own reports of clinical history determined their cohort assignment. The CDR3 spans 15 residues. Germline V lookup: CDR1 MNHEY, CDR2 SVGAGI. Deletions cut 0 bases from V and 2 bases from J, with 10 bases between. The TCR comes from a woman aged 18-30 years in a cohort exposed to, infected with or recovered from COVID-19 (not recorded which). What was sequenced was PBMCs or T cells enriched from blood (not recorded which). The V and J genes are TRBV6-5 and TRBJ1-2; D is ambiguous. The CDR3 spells CASSYSLSPNYGYTF. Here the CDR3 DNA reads TGTGCCAGCAGTTACTCATTGAGCCCAAACTATGGCTACACCTTC.